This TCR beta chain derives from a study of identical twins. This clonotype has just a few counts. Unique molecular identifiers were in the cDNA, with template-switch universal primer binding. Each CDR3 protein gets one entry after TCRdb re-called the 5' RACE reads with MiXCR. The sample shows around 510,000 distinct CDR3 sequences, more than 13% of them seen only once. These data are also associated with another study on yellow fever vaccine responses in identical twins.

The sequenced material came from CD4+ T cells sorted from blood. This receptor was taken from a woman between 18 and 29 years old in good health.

CDR3 sequence reads: CASSLAGTGEEQYF. CDR3 DNA: TGTGCCAGCAGCTTAGCGGGGACAGGGGAAGAGCAGTACTTC. The chain employs TRBV7-9 and TRBJ2-7; 10 positions agree with TRBD1. The CDR3 loop spans 14 amino acids. V lost 0 bases, J lost 7 bases, and 3 bases stayed unmatched. CDR1 and CDR2 (germline): SEHNR, FQNEAQ (reference sequence).